This record concerns one T cell receptor (beta chain) sequence. Its specificity is not known. One end of the junction is discordant with germline, which a read error may explain. TCRdb independently ran MiXCR on the reads; one entry per CDR3 protein. The repertoire consists of about 150,000 distinct CDR3 sequences, with around 22% occurring once and the leading ten covering about 10%. The sample originates from a study of T cell repertoires in cytomegalovirus infection. At the level of the study: In public TCR beta signatures, there were indications of both CMV infection and matching HLA type.

The study's findings and limits: Ex vivo responses were dominated by HLA-C-restricted CMV-specific TCR beta clonotypes.

Sequencing input: PBMCs. The origin of this receptor is a human donor in good health (CMV status not recorded). Some clones in this sample may be carry-over from other donors' samples.

The CDR3 region is CVSSGAGTNTGELFF. CDR3 nucleotide sequence: TGTGTCAGCAGTGGAGCGGGAACGAACACCGGGGAGCTGTTTTTT. This chain connects TRBV25-1 to TRBJ2-2; 7 bases align to TRBD2. The CDR3 length is 15 residues. CDR1 MGHDK and CDR2 SYGVNS come from the germline V gene.